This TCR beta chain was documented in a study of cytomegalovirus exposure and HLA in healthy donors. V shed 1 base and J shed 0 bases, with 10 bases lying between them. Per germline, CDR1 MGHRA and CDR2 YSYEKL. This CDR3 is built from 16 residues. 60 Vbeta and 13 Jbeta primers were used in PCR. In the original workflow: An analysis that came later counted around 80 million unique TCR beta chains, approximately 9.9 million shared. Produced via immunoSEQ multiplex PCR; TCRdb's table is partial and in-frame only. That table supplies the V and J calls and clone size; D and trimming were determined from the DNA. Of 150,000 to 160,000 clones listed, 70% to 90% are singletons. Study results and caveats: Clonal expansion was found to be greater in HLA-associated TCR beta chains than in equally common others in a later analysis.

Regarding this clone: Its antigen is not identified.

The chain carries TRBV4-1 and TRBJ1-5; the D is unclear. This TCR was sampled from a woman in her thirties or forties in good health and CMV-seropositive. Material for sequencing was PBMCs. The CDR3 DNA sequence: TGCGCCAGCAGCCAAGGCCTACTTCATAGCAATCAGCCCCAGCATTTT. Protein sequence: CASSQGLLHSNQPQHF.